The entry below gives a single TCR beta chain sequence along with its context. Its antigen is not identified. This sample is part of a study of shared clonotypes between healthy human individuals. Notes on the study in general: Exclusively blood specimens were collected; tissue repertoires likely differ.

In germline, CDR1 is SGHRS, CDR2 YFSETQ. This CDR3 comprises 14 residues. Produced via immunoSEQ multiplex PCR; TCRdb's table is partial and in-frame only. This sample has under 600,000 clones, with approximately 95% found just once. The source of this sequence is a woman between 25 and 40 years old in good health. Sequenced sample: naive CD4+ T cells sorted from blood. Subset defined: CD45RA+ positively selected. The chain recombines TRBV5-1 with TRBJ2-5; 10 positions match TRBD1. The J call may not be correct, given that the DNA end is closer to TRBJ2-7. The CDR3 here is CASSEGQGYYEQYF. In nucleotides, the CDR3 is TGCGCCAGCAGCGAGGGACAGGGGTACTACGAGCAGTACTTC.